This TCR beta chain was recovered during a study of blood T cells in healthy people across ages. General study points: CMV status of donors was unknown, possibly confounding expanded clonotype changes. Older age went with lower TCR beta diversity per million T cells, in a roughly linear way. Diversity of TCR beta correlated strongly with naive T cell percentage.

Healthy Caucasian individuals from Russia aged about 6 to 90 were enrolled as donors. Comment on this clonotype: Its target is not known.

Germline values: CDR1 SGHDN, CDR2 FVKESK. This CDR3 has 14 residues. A second 7 to 11 cycle PCR used barcoded and J-beta primers. Via MiXCR, TCRdb re-called the 5' RACE reads, giving one row per CDR3 protein. The sample includes 1.8 million or so distinct CDR3 sequences, approximately 39% of them seen just once. V usage is TRBV14 and J usage is TRBJ2-4; D could derive from TRBD1 or TRBD2 (6 bases each). TRBJ2-7 matches the DNA end more closely, so the J call is doubtful. The sequence was obtained from a human donor in good health. The sample taken for sequencing was blood. CDR3 region: CASSQGGAVHEQYF. The CDR3 coding sequence is TGTGCCAGCAGCCAGGGGGGCGCGGTTCACGAGCAGTACTTC.